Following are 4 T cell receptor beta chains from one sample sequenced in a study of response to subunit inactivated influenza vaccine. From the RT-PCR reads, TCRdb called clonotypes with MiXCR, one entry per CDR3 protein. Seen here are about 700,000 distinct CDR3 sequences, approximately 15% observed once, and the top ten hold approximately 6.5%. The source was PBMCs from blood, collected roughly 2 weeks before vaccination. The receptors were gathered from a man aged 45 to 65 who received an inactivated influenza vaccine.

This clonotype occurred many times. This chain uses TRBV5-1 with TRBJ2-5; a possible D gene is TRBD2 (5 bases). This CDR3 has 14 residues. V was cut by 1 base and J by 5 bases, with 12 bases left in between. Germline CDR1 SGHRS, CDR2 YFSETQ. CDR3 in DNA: TGCGCCAGCAGCTTGATCTCTAGCATGGAGACCCAGTACTTC. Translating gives CASSLISSMETQYF. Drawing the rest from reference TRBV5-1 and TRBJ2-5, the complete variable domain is KAGVTQTPRYLIKTRGQQVTLSCSPISGHRSVSWYQQTPGQGLQFLFEYFSETQRNKGNFPGRFSGRQFSNSRSEMNVSTLELGDSALYLCASSLISSMETQYFGPGTRLLVL.

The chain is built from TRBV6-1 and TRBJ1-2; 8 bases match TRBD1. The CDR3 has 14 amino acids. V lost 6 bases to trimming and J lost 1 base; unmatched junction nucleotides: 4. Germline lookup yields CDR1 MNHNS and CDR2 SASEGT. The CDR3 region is CASRRQGFNYGYTF. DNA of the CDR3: TGTGCCAGCAGGCGACAGGGGTTTAACTATGGCTACACCTTC.

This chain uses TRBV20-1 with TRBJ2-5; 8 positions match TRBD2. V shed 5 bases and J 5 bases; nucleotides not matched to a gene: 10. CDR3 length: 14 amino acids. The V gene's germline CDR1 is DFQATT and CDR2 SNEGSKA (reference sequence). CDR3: CSALLSGVIETQYF. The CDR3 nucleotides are TGCAGTGCTCTCCTTAGCGGGGTGATCGAGACCCAGTACTTC.

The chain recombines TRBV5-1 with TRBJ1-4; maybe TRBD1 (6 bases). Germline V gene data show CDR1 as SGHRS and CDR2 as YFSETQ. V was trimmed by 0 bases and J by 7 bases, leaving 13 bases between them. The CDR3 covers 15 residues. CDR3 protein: CASSLAGVDGEKLFF. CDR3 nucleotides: TGCGCCAGCAGCTTGGCAGGGGTGGATGGTGAAAAACTGTTTTTT. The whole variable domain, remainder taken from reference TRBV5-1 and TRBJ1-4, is KAGVTQTPRYLIKTRGQQVTLSCSPISGHRSVSWYQQTPGQGLQFLFEYFSETQRNKGNFPGRFSGRQFSNSRSEMNVSTLELGDSALYLCASSLAGVDGEKLFFGSGTQLSVL.